These 26 T cell receptor beta chains were all obtained from the same sample, sequenced in a study of T cell responses to AZD1222 COVID-19 vaccine. The table came from immunoSEQ multiplex PCR; TCRdb's copy has only in-frame clones and leaves some out. The data contain about 100,000 clones, around 89% of them singletons. The sample was peripheral blood, taken 28 days after the second AZD1222 dose. These receptors came from an adult who received the AZD1222 COVID-19 vaccine.

The chain couples TRBV6-6 to TRBJ1-1; D unclear. V dropped 3 bases and J dropped 0 bases, with 8 bases sitting between them. CDR1 and CDR2 (germline): MNHNY, SVGAGI (reference sequence). The CDR3 has 14 amino acids. The CDR3 sequence is CASSYPSMNTEAFF. The CDR3 DNA is TGTGCCAGCAGTTATCCATCCATGAACACTGAAGCTTTCTTT.

The chain recombines TRBV7-3 with TRBJ2-1, with 7 bases lining up with TRBD1. The ends lost 5 bases at V and 7 bases at J; junction bases unmatched: 11. Per germline, CDR1 SGHTA and CDR2 FQGTGA. The CDR3 is 15 amino acids. The CDR3 coding sequence is TGTGCCAGCAGCCGCCGACAGGGTAGACGGAATGAGCAGTTCTTC. This codes for CASSRRQGRRNEQFF. The full variable domain, with the rest looked up from reference TRBV7-3 and TRBJ2-1, is GAGVSQTPSNKVTEKGKYVELRCDPISGHTALYWYRQSLGQGPEFLIYFQGTGAADDSGLPNDRFFAVRPEGSVSTLKIQRTERGDSAVYLCASSRRQGRRNEQFFGPGTRLTVL.

V gene TRBV13 combines with J gene TRBJ2-3, with D possibly TRBD2 on 6 matching bases. The V end lost 0 bases, the J end lost 1 base, and 8 bases lay between the germline ends. Germline assignment: CDR1 PRHDT and CDR2 FYEKMQ (reference sequence). This CDR3 contains 15 residues. The CDR3 is CASSLGGGGTDTQYF. The CDR3 DNA sequence: TGTGCCAGCAGCTTAGGAGGCGGGGGCACAGATACGCAGTATTTT.

V and J are TRBV30 and TRBJ1-5, with D possibly TRBD1 on 5 matching bases. Trimming pared 1 base from V and 4 bases from J, leaving 5 bases between. CDR1 is GTSNPN and CDR2 is SVGIG in the germline V gene (reference sequence). This CDR3 contains 12 residues. The chain's CDR3 is CAWSGGNQPQHF. Here the CDR3 DNA reads TGTGCCTGGAGTGGGGGGAATCAGCCCCAGCATTTT.

This chain links TRBV5-1 with TRBJ2-3; tentative D call: TRBD1 (6 bases). The CDR3 covers 14 residues. The V gene's germline CDR1 is SGHRS and CDR2 YFSETQ. Trimming took 4 bases from V and 3 from J, leaving 12 bases between them. In DNA form, the CDR3 reads TGCGCCAGCAGCCCCGGACAGACTACAGATACGCAGTATTTT. Encoded protein: CASSPGQTTDTQYF.

CDR3 sequence reads: CASSYKGNNQPQHF. The CDR3 coding sequence is TGTGCCAGCAGTTACAAGGGGAACAATCAGCCCCAGCATTTT. V usage is TRBV6-2 or TRBV6-3 and J usage is TRBJ1-5; maybe TRBD1 (5 bases). Germline values: CDR1 MNHEY, CDR2 SVGEGT. This CDR3 has 14 amino acids. The V and J ends lost 2 bases and 3 bases respectively, with 8 bases between them.

This sequence joins TRBV11-2 and TRBJ2-3; 10 bases map to TRBD2. V trimming: 5 bases; J trimming: 0 bases; junction bases outside the gene matches: 5. There are 16 residues in the CDR3. CDR1 and CDR2 from the germline V gene are SGHAT and FQNNGV. DNA for the CDR3: TGTGCCAGCAGCCCCCTAGCGGGAGCTAGCACAGATACGCAGTATTTT. This encodes CASSPLAGASTDTQYF.

The V call is TRBV5-1, the J call TRBJ2-1; D remains ambiguous. The CDR3 covers 16 residues. V was pared by 0 bases and J by 0 bases, with 10 bases between. In germline, CDR1 is SGHRS, CDR2 YFSETQ. CDR3 sequence: CASSLASTYSYNEQFF. DNA for the CDR3: TGCGCCAGCAGCTTGGCCTCGACTTACTCCTACAATGAGCAGTTCTTC.

The chain is built from TRBV5-1 and TRBJ2-3; 15 positions agree with TRBD2. Looked up from germline, CDR1 is SGHRS and CDR2 is YFSETQ. The CDR3 extends over 16 amino acids. With V trimmed by 4 bases and J by 6 bases, 6 bases remained unmatched. CDR3 nucleotides: TGCGCCAGCAGCCCTGGACTAGCGGGAGGGGGTGATACGCAGTATTTT. Translating it yields CASSPGLAGGGDTQYF. The variable domain in full, completed from reference TRBV5-1 and TRBJ2-3, reads KAGVTQTPRYLIKTRGQQVTLSCSPISGHRSVSWYQQTPGQGLQFLFEYFSETQRNKGNFPGRFSGRQFSNSRSEMNVSTLELGDSALYLCASSPGLAGGGDTQYFGPGTRLTVL.

The chain has TRBV11-2 and TRBJ1-2, with 10 bases that match TRBD1. Trimming cost V 5 bases and J 5 bases; bases outside gene matches: 11. Germline V CDR1 and CDR2: SGHAT, FQNNGV. The CDR3 is 16 residues long. The CDR3 loop reads CASSSGPGQGFYGYTF. Written as DNA, the CDR3 is TGTGCCAGCAGCAGCGGACCGGGACAGGGGTTTTATGGCTACACCTTC.

The V and J genes are TRBV7-2 and TRBJ2-3; a weak D match, TRBD2 (5 bases). This CDR3 has 15 residues. With 1 base removed from V and 5 bases from J, the gap between germline ends came to 13 bases. Germline lookup yields CDR1 SGHTA and CDR2 FQGNSA. The CDR3 here is CASSLVIDYGDTQYF. The DNA of the CDR3 is TGTGCCAGCAGCTTAGTAATCGACTACGGAGATACGCAGTATTTT.

This chain joins TRBV9 and TRBJ1-2, with a possible D match to TRBD1 (5 bases). The V end lost 4 bases, the J end lost 0 bases, and 19 bases lay between the germline ends. The CDR3 covers 17 residues. Germline CDR1 SGDLS, CDR2 YYNGEE. In nucleotides, the CDR3 is TGTGCCAGCAGCCCGAGGACGGGGGTGGAATCTAACTATGGCTACACCTTC. Amino acid sequence: CASSPRTGVESNYGYTF.

The genes are TRBV7-8 and TRBJ2-7; D is perhaps TRBD1 (6 bases). V shed 3 bases and J shed 5 bases, with 14 bases lying between them. The CDR3 sequence is 14 residues long. The V gene's germline CDR1 is SGHVS and CDR2 FQNEAQ. This CDR3 reads CASSFRGFGNEQYF. CDR3 DNA: TGTGCCAGCAGCTTCAGGGGATTCGGAAACGAGCAGTACTTC.

The J gene is TRBJ2-2, the V gene TRBV6-5, with 10 bases matching TRBD1. V trimming: 4 bases; J trimming: 5 bases; junction bases outside the gene matches: 4. Germline V gives CDR1 MNHEY, CDR2 SVGAGI. There are 15 residues in the CDR3. The CDR3 spells CASSSGQGETGELFF. As DNA, the CDR3 is TGTGCCAGCAGTTCAGGACAGGGGGAAACCGGGGAGCTGTTTTTT.

This chain joins TRBV6-5 and TRBJ2-1; D gene unclear. Per the germline V gene, CDR1 is MNHEY and CDR2 is SVGAGI. V lost 2 bases to trimming and J lost 2 bases, with 13 bases between them. The CDR3 sequence is 16 residues long. DNA for the CDR3: TGTGCCAGCAGTTACGTTGGGGAAGGGACCTACAATGAGCAGTTCTTC. It codes for CASSYVGEGTYNEQFF.

The table lists this clone with a few counts. The chain links TRBV5-6 to TRBJ2-2; unclear D gene. Germline V gene data show CDR1 as SGHDT and CDR2 as YYEEEE. The CDR3 is 14 amino acids. The CDR3 coding sequence is TGTGCAGAACTCCGGTTTACGAACACCGGGGAGCTGTTTTTT. Protein product: CAELRFTNTGELFF.

The chain has TRBV6-5 and TRBJ1-6, with D hard to call. The V and J ends lost 0 bases and 0 bases respectively, with 6 bases between them. The CDR3 runs to 16 residues. Germline values: CDR1 MNHEY, CDR2 SVGAGI. In DNA form, the CDR3 reads TGTGCCAGCAGTTACTCTCCGGGCTCCTATAATTCACCCCTCCACTTT. Its translation: CASSYSPGSYNSPLHF.

The rearrangement joins TRBV19 to TRBJ1-5; TRBD1 matches at 9 bases. The V segment lost 6 bases and the J segment 3 bases; nucleotides outside the gene matches: 15. The CDR3 loop spans 18 amino acids. CDR1 is LNHDA, CDR2 SQIVND, per germline (reference sequence). CDR3 DNA: TGTGCCAGTAGCAAAGGGACAGGGCCCCTGTTACTCAATCAGCCCCAGCATTTT. It translates to CASSKGTGPLLLNQPQHF.

The V call is TRBV29-1, the J call TRBJ2-3; D not certain. Germline V gene lookup returns CDR1 SQVTM and CDR2 ANQGSEA. The germline V and J ends were trimmed by 6 bases and 3 bases, with 7 bases remaining between them. The CDR3 runs to 11 residues. CDR3 bases: TGCAGCGTCGAAACGACAGATACGCAGTATTTT. Its protein is CSVETTDTQYF.

The chain links TRBV4-2 to TRBJ1-1, with 7 bases aligning to TRBD1. The CDR3 loop spans 15 amino acids. The V and J ends lost 3 bases and 7 bases, in that order; junction bases with no gene match: 11. Germline values: CDR1 LGHNA, CDR2 YNFKEQ. CDR3 bases: TGTGCCAGCAGCCAGTTACAGGGGAGATCAAATGAAGCTTTCTTT. Translation: CASSQLQGRSNEAFF.

The genes are TRBV19 and TRBJ2-1; 12 nucleotides agree with TRBD2. Germline trimming cut 3 bases from V and 7 bases from J; bases unmatched to any gene: 1. Germline assignment: CDR1 LNHDA and CDR2 SQIVND (reference sequence). This CDR3 contains 14 residues. The CDR3 DNA sequence: TGTGCCAGTAGTATCGGACTAGCGGGGAATGAGCAGTTCTTC. It is translated as CASSIGLAGNEQFF.

The chain links TRBV7-9 to TRBJ1-2, with TRBD1 as a possible D gene (5 bases). V was clipped by 4 bases and J by 5 bases, with 14 bases between them. The germline CDR1 and CDR2 sequences are SEHNR and FQNEAQ (reference sequence). This CDR3 spans 14 amino acids. The CDR3: CASSSSGAGYGYTF. The CDR3, as DNA: TGTGCCAGCAGCTCAAGCGGGGCAGGATATGGCTACACCTTC.

The chain joins TRBV20-1 to TRBJ2-3, with no clear D. Trimming shortened V by 8 bases and J by 5 bases, and 8 bases separated the two germline ends. The CDR3 extends over 10 amino acids. Germline V gene lookup returns CDR1 DFQATT and CDR2 SNEGSKA (reference sequence). CDR3 nucleotides: TGCAGTTTGGTGCGAGATACGCAGTATTTT. Translation gives CSLVRDTQYF.

V is TRBV12-3 or TRBV12-4 and J is TRBJ1-4; TRBD1 might be the D (5 bases). The ends were cut back, 1 base at V and 8 bases at J, with 5 bases in the middle. The CDR3 loop spans 12 amino acids. CDR3 DNA: TGTGCCAGCAGTTTAGGGGGGGAAAAACTGTTTTTT. This sequence encodes CASSLGGEKLFF.

The chain's CDR3 is CASSLSGSTGYEQYF. Written as DNA, the CDR3 is TGCGCCAGCAGCTTGTCGGGGAGCACCGGCTACGAGCAGTACTTC. V gene TRBV5-1 combines with J gene TRBJ2-7; tentative D call: TRBD2 (5 bases). This CDR3 spans 15 amino acids. V was shortened by 1 base and J by 3 bases, with 14 bases between the two germline ends. Germline CDR1 and CDR2: SGHRS and YFSETQ.

This clone was seen just once. The chain recombines TRBV9 with TRBJ2-7, with no clear D. Germline V gene data show CDR1 as SGDLS and CDR2 as YYNGEE. V lost 0 bases and J lost 6, with 10 bases in between. The CDR3 is made up of 13 amino acids. CDR3 nucleotides: TGTGCCAGCAGCGTAGACACTGATCGCGAGCAGTACTTC. As protein: CASSVDTDREQYF.